This paragraph reports one TCR beta chain. The data stem from a study of blood T cell repertoires in COVID-19. Study summary: Specimens from acute and convalescent COVID-19 originated in the United States, Italy and Spain. T cells, B-cell-depleted T cells, or PBMCs provided the cDNA or gDNA that served as material.

This CDR3 spans 17 amino acids. Between the trimmed V and J ends, which lost 4 bases and 5 bases, there was a span of 23 bases. Germline-derived CDR1 and CDR2 are MGHRA and YSYEKL. How the authors handled the data: Reference gene primers were amplified, and this amplification served to estimate nucleated cell counts. Sequenced by immunoSEQ multiplex PCR; TCRdb stores in-frame clones only, minus some. The D gene and trimming were derived from the DNA, and the V and J assignments and clone size from that table. In the table there are approximately 60,000 clones, roughly 80% of which are singletons. This sequence joins TRBV4-1 and TRBJ2-5; D possibly corresponds to TRBD1 (6 bases). The origin of this receptor is a man aged 55 to 69 with acute or convalescent COVID-19. The material sequenced was peripheral blood. CDR3 nucleotides: TGCGCCAGCAGCCGAACCCCTACAGGGAAAAGGCCCGAGACCCAGTACTTC. This sequence encodes CASSRTPTGKRPETQYF.